Listed here are 9 T cell receptor beta chains from one sample, sequenced in a study of post-analysis software for immune sequencing data. The study's findings and limits: Controls showed lower frequencies than patients for 5 or 6 TRBV segments, and TRBV5-6, TRBV5-1 and TRBV20-1 were among these.

TCR beta cDNA libraries included unique molecular identifiers. TCRdb itself ran the PCR reads through MiXCR, one entry per CDR3 protein. The table records approximately 730,000 distinct CDR3 sequences, 30% of them present only once. These receptors have no identified antigens. Material: blood. The receptors here all came from a girl under 18 with multiple sclerosis.

The chain couples TRBV7-2 to TRBJ2-1; 9 bases fit TRBD2. Germline CDR1 is SGHTA and CDR2 is FQGNSA. Trimming at V came to 3 bases and at J to 8 bases, leaving 5 bases not matched to a gene. This CDR3 comprises 14 residues. The CDR3 sequence is CASSLGLAADEQFF. The CDR3 DNA reads TGTGCCAGCAGCTTGGGACTAGCCGCAGATGAGCAGTTCTTC.

This chain links TRBV11-2 with TRBJ2-7; D gene ambiguous. The end of the DNA is better explained by TRBJ2-5, so the J call may be wrong. The CDR3 sequence is 13 residues long. Per germline, CDR1 SGHAT and CDR2 FQNNGV. CDR3 protein: CASSPNVRETQYF. CDR3 in DNA: TGTGCCAGCAGCCCAAATGTTCGGGAGACCCAGTACTTC.

V usage is TRBV5-5 and J usage is TRBJ2-4, with TRBD1 matching over 8 bases. The CDR3 is made up of 14 amino acids. The trim removed 3 bases at V and 5 bases at J, leaving 4 bases unmatched. Germline lookup yields CDR1 SGHKS and CDR2 YYEKEE (reference sequence). CDR3 region: CASSWQGAQNIQYF. CDR3 nucleotides: TGTGCCAGCAGCTGGCAGGGGGCCCAAAACATTCAGTACTTC.

V gene TRBV13 combines with J gene TRBJ2-1, with 9 bases identical to TRBD2. The CDR3 is made up of 15 amino acids. V lost 3 bases, J lost 3 bases, and 3 bases stayed unmatched. Germline CDR1 PRHDT, CDR2 FYEKMQ (reference sequence). In nucleotides, the CDR3 is TGTGCCAGCAGCTTTACTAGCGGGTACTACAATGAGCAGTTCTTC. Translated: CASSFTSGYYNEQFF.

The chain recombines TRBV20-1 with TRBJ2-1; TRBD2 matches at 12 bases. The CDR3 consists of 14 residues. Per germline, CDR1 DFQATT and CDR2 SNEGSKA (reference sequence). The V segment lost 5 bases and the J segment 8 bases; nucleotides outside the gene matches: 7. The CDR3 bases are TGCAGTGCTGTATCCGGGACTAGCGGGTATGAGCAGTTCTTC. This translates into CSAVSGTSGYEQFF.

The rearrangement links TRBV5-5 to TRBJ2-5; 7 bases match TRBD1. Germline-derived CDR1 and CDR2 are SGHKS and YYEKEE (reference sequence). Trimming cost V 6 bases and J 4 bases; bases outside gene matches: 15. This CDR3 has 16 amino acids. The CDR3 reads CASKDTGQTSVETQYF. The CDR3 DNA reads as TGTGCCAGCAAAGATACGGGACAGACTTCAGTAGAGACCCAGTACTTC.

The rearrangement uses TRBV28 and TRBJ2-6; TRBD1 agrees at 7 bases. The trim removed 5 bases at V and 0 bases at J, leaving 7 bases unmatched. Germline CDR1 reads MDHEN; CDR2 reads SYDVKM. This CDR3 comprises 17 residues. In nucleotides, the CDR3 is TGTGCCAGCAGTATCACGACAGGGATCTCTGGGGCCAACGTCCTGACTTTC. Protein product: CASSITTGISGANVLTF.

This clonotype appeared a few times. The chain uses TRBV29-1 and TRBJ1-1; perhaps TRBD1 as D (6 bases). Trimming removed 4 bases at V and 4 bases at J, with 16 bases between. CDR3 size: 14 residues. From germline, CDR1 is SQVTM and CDR2 ANQGSEA. The CDR3 is CSVAGGVVTTEAFF. Here the CDR3 DNA reads TGCAGCGTTGCTGGGGGCGTCGTAACCACTGAAGCTTTCTTT.

This clonotype was detected a few times. An end of the junction does not agree with germline; a read error may underlie this. The chain links TRBV28 to TRBJ2-3; D possibly corresponds to TRBD2 (6 bases). The CDR3 length is 14 residues. From germline, CDR1 is MDHEN and CDR2 SYDVKM. In nucleotides, the CDR3 is TGTGCCACCAGTGGGGGGTTCGGCACAGATACGCAGTATTTT. Protein: CATSGGFGTDTQYF.